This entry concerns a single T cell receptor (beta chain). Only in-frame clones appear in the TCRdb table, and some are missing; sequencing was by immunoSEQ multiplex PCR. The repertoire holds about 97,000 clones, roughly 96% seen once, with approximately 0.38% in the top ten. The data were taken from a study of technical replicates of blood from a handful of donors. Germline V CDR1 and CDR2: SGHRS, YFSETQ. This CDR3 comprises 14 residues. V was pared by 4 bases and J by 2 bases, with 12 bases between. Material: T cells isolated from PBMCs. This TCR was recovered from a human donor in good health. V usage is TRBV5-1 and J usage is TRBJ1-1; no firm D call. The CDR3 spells CASSPGPTNTEAFF. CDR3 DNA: TGCGCCAGCAGCCCGGGTCCTACTAACACTGAAGCTTTCTTT.